Listed here is a single T cell receptor (beta chain). Its antigen is undetermined. V was clipped by 4 bases and J by 6 bases; unmatched bases: 11. The CDR3 runs to 15 residues. The V gene's germline CDR1 is SGHNT and CDR2 YENEEA. This sample stems from a study of cytomegalovirus exposure and HLA in healthy donors. Whole-study results and caveats: Sequence variants that were highly shared formed a cluster that was likely a sequencing artifact. Reportedly, cytomegalovirus status was diagnosed with high sensitivity and specificity. Common viral pathogens seemed, in a later analysis, to connect with several of the most significant clusters.

The PCR contained 60 Vbeta and 13 Jbeta primers. Per the study methods: In a later analysis, the count reached 82 million or so unique TCR beta chains, with 8.5 million to 14 million shared. Libraries were prepared by immunoSEQ multiplex PCR; TCRdb keeps only in-frame clonotypes and omits some of them. For V, J and clone size, that table is used; D and trimming come from the DNA. The table shows roughly 150,000 clones, with roughly 85% occurring only once. The V and J genes are TRBV11-3 and TRBJ1-2; 7 bases match TRBD1. The TCR comes from a man aged 25-45 years in good health and CMV-seropositive. Specimen: PBMCs. CDR3 loop: CASSSTGFGGDGYTF. The CDR3 coding sequence is TGTGCCAGCAGCTCGACAGGGTTTGGGGGTGATGGCTACACCTTC.